This record covers a single TCR beta chain. Between the trimmed V and J ends, which lost 0 bases and 1 base, there was a span of 13 bases. CDR3 size: 15 residues. Germline loops: CDR1 GTSNPN, CDR2 SVGIG (reference sequence). This entry is derived from a study of blood T cell repertoires in COVID-19. As for the study in general: Both acute and convalescent COVID-19 samples were obtained from the United States, Italy and Spain. Sample material is recorded as cDNA or gDNA derived from T cells, B-cell-depleted T cells, or PBMCs.

The authors' processing: The authors estimated nucleated cell counts from reference gene primer amplification. The method was immunoSEQ multiplex PCR; TCRdb's version includes in-frame clones alone and lacks a portion of them. The DNA gave D and trimming, while V, J and clone size come from that table. The sample lists tens of thousands of clones, 88% occurring once. This sequence joins TRBV30 and TRBJ2-7; D gene ambiguous. The clonotype comes from a human donor in a cohort sampled during active COVID-19. Sequencing was done on a sample of peripheral blood. The CDR3 is CAWSVPGSRSYEQYF. The DNA of the CDR3 is TGTGCCTGGAGTGTACCAGGAAGTAGGTCCTACGAGCAGTACTTC.